Below are 32 T cell receptor beta chains sequenced from a single sample in a study of graft-versus-host responses after intestinal transplantation. The assay was immunoSEQ multiplex PCR, and TCRdb's table has in-frame clones only and misses some. In the table there are tens of thousands of clones, 75% to 90% of which are singletons. Their recognized antigens are unknown. This specimen was unstimulated CD8+ T cells sorted from spleen or lymph node cells, taken before intestinal transplant. The origin of the receptors is a human donor who received an intestinal transplant.

This clone was seen a few times. V and J are TRBV6-6 and TRBJ1-2; D not certain. The germline V and J ends were trimmed by 1 base and 4 bases, with 7 bases remaining between them. CDR3 length: 13 residues. Germline CDR1 is MNHNY and CDR2 is SVGAGI (reference sequence). CDR3 nucleotide sequence: TGTGCCAGCAGTTACTTCGGGCCCTATGGCTACACCTTC. This encodes CASSYFGPYGYTF.

The chain uses TRBV27 and TRBJ2-1; D remains ambiguous. V was cut by 3 bases and J by 6 bases, with 9 bases left in between. The CDR3 length is 13 residues. From germline, CDR1 is MNHEY and CDR2 SMNVEV (reference sequence). As DNA, the CDR3 is TGTGCCAGCAGTTTTGGGCGGACCAATGAGCAGTTCTTC. Protein: CASSFGRTNEQFF.

This clone was detected only once. This rearrangement joins TRBV27 to TRBJ2-2; TRBD2 matches at 8 bases. This CDR3 spans 18 amino acids. The V and J ends lost 1 base and 1 base, in that order; junction bases with no gene match: 8. Germline-derived CDR1 and CDR2 are MNHEY and SMNVEV (reference sequence). CDR3 DNA sequence: TGTGCCAGCAGTTTATTAGTACTAGCGGCCATGAACACCGGGGAGCTGTTTTTT. Protein: CASSLLVLAAMNTGELFF.

V and J are TRBV28 and TRBJ2-7; 8 nucleotides match TRBD2. Germline V gene lookup returns CDR1 MDHEN and CDR2 SYDVKM. The CDR3 loop spans 16 amino acids. V lost 2 bases to trimming and J lost 6 bases; unmatched junction nucleotides: 12. This CDR3 reads CASSLDLGLAFGEQYF. CDR3 DNA sequence: TGTGCCAGCAGTTTAGACCTCGGACTAGCATTCGGCGAGCAGTACTTC.

The chain uses TRBV5-1 and TRBJ1-3; maybe TRBD1 (6 bases). Trimming took off 0 bases at V and 0 bases at J, with 13 bases between the two ends. In germline, CDR1 is SGHRS, CDR2 YFSETQ. This CDR3 is built from 17 residues. CDR3 in DNA: TGCGCCAGCAGCTTGGACAGGGAGGAAAGCTCTGGAAACACCATATATTTT. This sequence encodes CASSLDREESSGNTIYF. Supplemented by reference TRBV5-1 and TRBJ1-3, the full variable domain reads KAGVTQTPRYLIKTRGQQVTLSCSPISGHRSVSWYQQTPGQGLQFLFEYFSETQRNKGNFPGRFSGRQFSNSRSEMNVSTLELGDSALYLCASSLDREESSGNTIYFGEGSWLTVV.

V usage is TRBV5-1 and J usage is TRBJ1-1; D uncertain. Looked up from germline, CDR1 is SGHRS and CDR2 is YFSETQ. Trimming pared 0 bases from V and 8 bases from J, leaving 8 bases between. This CDR3 region has 12 residues. CDR3 residues: CASSLVGGEAFF. CDR3 nucleotides: TGCGCCAGCAGCTTGGTTGGAGGGGAAGCTTTCTTT. Together with reference TRBV5-1 and TRBJ1-1, the CDR3 gives the full variable domain: KAGVTQTPRYLIKTRGQQVTLSCSPISGHRSVSWYQQTPGQGLQFLFEYFSETQRNKGNFPGRFSGRQFSNSRSEMNVSTLELGDSALYLCASSLVGGEAFFGQGTRLTVV.

The V call is TRBV27, the J call TRBJ1-4; the match to TRBD1 covers 8 bases. CDR3 size: 16 residues. CDR1 is MNHEY, CDR2 SMNVEV, per germline (reference sequence). V lost 7 bases, J lost 0 bases, and 7 bases stayed unmatched. The CDR3 sequence is CASKPGQVSTNEKLFF. Written as DNA, the CDR3 is TGTGCCAGCAAACCGGGACAGGTTTCAACTAATGAAAAACTGTTTTTT.

The rearrangement uses TRBV6-5 and TRBJ2-2; 13 bases are a match to TRBD2. CDR3 length: 15 amino acids. The V segment lost 6 bases and the J segment 6 bases; nucleotides outside the gene matches: 4. Germline lookup yields CDR1 MNHEY and CDR2 SVGAGI. CDR3 sequence: CASRLAGGPSGELFF. In nucleotides, the CDR3 is TGTGCCAGCAGACTAGCGGGAGGGCCTTCCGGGGAGCTGTTTTTT.

The V gene is TRBV7-8, the J gene TRBJ2-7; tentative D call: TRBD1 (5 bases). The V gene's germline CDR1 is SGHVS and CDR2 FQNEAQ. V lost 2 bases and J 1 base, leaving 12 bases between the germline ends. CDR3 size: 15 residues. CDR3 DNA: TGTGCCAGCAGCTTAAAGGGGTACTCTTCCTACGAGCAGTACTTC. This sequence encodes CASSLKGYSSYEQYF.

This clone has just a few counts. V usage is TRBV6-1 and J usage is TRBJ1-3; D call uncertain. The germline V and J ends were trimmed by 4 bases and 0 bases, with 16 bases remaining between them. Germline lookup yields CDR1 MNHNS and CDR2 SASEGT. The CDR3 covers 17 residues. The CDR3 is CASSAHWTFRSGNTIYF. CDR3 bases: TGTGCCAGCAGTGCCCACTGGACTTTCCGCTCTGGAAACACCATATATTTT.

This sequence joins TRBV4-1 and TRBJ2-7, with D possibly being TRBD2 (7 bases). CDR3 size: 16 residues. V dropped 0 bases and J dropped 2 bases, with 14 bases sitting between them. The germline gives CDR1 MGHRA, CDR2 YSYEKL. The DNA of the CDR3 is TGCGCCAGCAGCCAAGACCAGGGAGGGGGGACCTACGAGCAGTACTTC. This translates into CASSQDQGGGTYEQYF.

V is TRBV9 and J is TRBJ2-7, with a tentative D call TRBD2 (6 bases). The CDR3 extends over 15 amino acids. CDR1 and CDR2 (germline): SGDLS, YYNGEE. V lost 0 bases, J lost 2 bases, and 12 bases lay in between. CDR3 nucleotide sequence: TGTGCCAGCAGCGTAGGGGGGGACGGGCCCTACGAGCAGTACTTC. This encodes CASSVGGDGPYEQYF.

V is TRBV27 and J is TRBJ2-1, with TRBD1 matching 7 bases. J lost 2 bases, V lost 0 bases, and 10 bases had no gene match. The CDR3 is 18 amino acids. Germline CDR1 and CDR2: MNHEY and SMNVEV (reference sequence). CDR3 bases: TGTGCCAGCAGTTTATCCACAGGGGCCCGGGCACCCTACAATGAGCAGTTCTTC. Amino acids: CASSLSTGARAPYNEQFF.

The chain couples TRBV4-1 to TRBJ2-4; D unresolved. The CDR3 covers 16 residues. Per germline, CDR1 MGHRA and CDR2 YSYEKL. Trimming stripped 4 bases from V and 0 bases from J, with 13 bases between. The CDR3 DNA follows: TGCGCCAGCAGCCGGGGTGGGGAAGCAGCCAAAAACATTCAGTACTTC. This encodes CASSRGGEAAKNIQYF.

This clone was counted a single time. J is TRBJ2-7 and V is TRBV6-5; possibly TRBD1 or TRBD2 for D (5 bases each). The V gene lost 2 bases and the J gene lost 6 bases, with 11 bases spanning the gap. The CDR3 length is 13 residues. The germline CDR1 and CDR2 sequences are MNHEY and SVGAGI. CDR3 sequence reads: CASSYGTASEQYF. The DNA of the CDR3 is TGTGCCAGCAGTTACGGGACGGCCAGCGAGCAGTACTTC.

This clone appeared a few times. The genes are TRBV27 and TRBJ2-2; no reliable D call. Trimming removed 0 bases from V and 6 bases from J, with 8 bases in between. This CDR3 contains 14 residues. Germline loops: CDR1 MNHEY, CDR2 SMNVEV (reference sequence). This CDR3 reads CASSLSLAPGELFF. CDR3 DNA sequence: TGTGCCAGCAGTTTATCGCTCGCTCCCGGGGAGCTGTTTTTT.

V and J are TRBV7-9 and TRBJ2-1, with D tentatively TRBD2 (5 bases). The CDR3 runs 16 residues. Trimming pared 2 bases from V and 8 bases from J, leaving 19 bases between. Germline CDR1 and CDR2: SEHNR and FQNEAQ (reference sequence). The CDR3 DNA follows: TGTGCCAGCAGCTTACCGGCCACTAGTATTAGGGATGAGCAGTTCTTC. As protein: CASSLPATSIRDEQFF.

The gene calls are TRBV15 and TRBJ2-1; D unresolved. Germline-derived CDR1 and CDR2 are LNHNV and YYDKDF (reference sequence). The CDR3 loop spans 13 amino acids. V was trimmed by 2 bases and J by 0 bases, leaving 2 bases between them. CDR3 region: CATSRISYNEQFF. CDR3 nucleotide sequence: TGTGCCACCAGCAGAATCTCCTACAATGAGCAGTTCTTC. Using reference TRBV15 and TRBJ2-1 for the parts outside the CDR3, the full variable domain is DAMVIQNPRYQVTQFGKPVTLSCSQTLNHNVMYWYQQKSSQAPKLLFHYYDKDFNNEADTPDNFQSRRPNTSFCFLDIRSPGLGDTAMYLCATSRISYNEQFFGPGTRLTVL.

This chain links TRBV4-1 with TRBJ2-7, with D perhaps matching TRBD2 (6 bases). Germline CDR1 MGHRA, CDR2 YSYEKL. Trimming left V 0 bases short and J 6 bases short, with 9 bases between. The CDR3 sequence is 13 residues long. The DNA of the CDR3 is TGCGCCAGCAGCCAAGAGGGGACTGTCGAGCAGTACTTC. This sequence encodes CASSQEGTVEQYF.

A single count supports this clone. The V call is TRBV5-4, the J call TRBJ2-5; 8 bases are shared with TRBD2. This CDR3 region has 16 residues. CDR1 SGHNT and CDR2 YYREEE come from the germline V gene (reference sequence). V was pared by 5 bases and J by 2 bases, with 11 bases of the junction left unmatched. This CDR3 is CASSPLRGVGQETQYF. DNA for the CDR3: TGTGCCAGCAGTCCACTGCGGGGGGTAGGGCAAGAGACCCAGTACTTC.

The chain carries TRBV14 and TRBJ1-6; D call uncertain. Germline V gene data show CDR1 as SGHDN and CDR2 as FVKESK. The CDR3 consists of 14 residues. The V end was cut by 2 bases, the J end by 7 bases, with 9 bases between. CDR3: CASSQLGLNSPLHF. In nucleotides, the CDR3 is TGTGCCAGCAGCCAACTGGGTCTGAATTCACCCCTCCACTTT.

CDR3 region: CAKGTPHYEQYF. The CDR3 DNA follows: TGTGCCAAAGGGACTCCCCACTACGAGCAGTACTTC. J is TRBJ2-7 and V is TRBV2; TRBD2 might be the D (6 bases). V lost 10 bases to trimming and J lost 3 bases, with 13 bases between them. Germline CDR1 SNHLY, CDR2 FYNNEI. This CDR3 is 12 amino acids long.

The chain combines TRBV15 with TRBJ2-3, with D perhaps matching TRBD1 or TRBD2 (5 bases each). V gave up 2 bases and J gave up 6 bases, with 15 bases separating them. Germline V CDR1 and CDR2: LNHNV, YYDKDF (reference sequence). This CDR3 has 15 residues. CDR3 protein: CATSRLQGVGDTQYF. In DNA, the CDR3 is TGTGCCACCAGCAGATTGCAGGGAGTGGGGGATACGCAGTATTTT. Complete variable domain (other parts from reference TRBV15 and TRBJ2-3): DAMVIQNPRYQVTQFGKPVTLSCSQTLNHNVMYWYQQKSSQAPKLLFHYYDKDFNNEADTPDNFQSRRPNTSFCFLDIRSPGLGDTAMYLCATSRLQGVGDTQYFGPGTRLTVL.

The chain is built from TRBV13 and TRBJ2-7, with 7 positions matching TRBD2. This CDR3 contains 14 residues. V trimming: 4 bases; J trimming: 3 bases; junction bases outside the gene matches: 6. Germline V gives CDR1 PRHDT, CDR2 FYEKMQ (reference sequence). The CDR3 nucleotides are TGTGCCAGCAGCTCCGAGGGACTAAGCTACGAGCAGTACTTC. Amino acids: CASSSEGLSYEQYF.

This chain uses TRBV30 with TRBJ2-7; possibly TRBD1 for D (7 bases). There are 13 residues in the CDR3. Deletions cut 8 bases from V and 7 bases from J, with 21 bases between. Germline V lookup: CDR1 GTSNPN, CDR2 SVGIG (reference sequence). In nucleotides, the CDR3 is TGTGCCGTGGCCGGAGGGGGCCTTGGTGAGCAGTACTTC. It specifies CAVAGGGLGEQYF.

The chain recombines TRBV25-1 with TRBJ1-1, with D possibly being TRBD1 (6 bases). The CDR3 runs to 15 residues. V was pared by 5 bases and J by 0 bases, with 13 bases between. Germline V gene sequence: CDR1 MGHDK, CDR2 SYGVNS. CDR3 DNA sequence: TGTGCCAGCAGTTCCCAGGGGTCGATGAACACTGAAGCTTTCTTT. Encoded protein: CASSSQGSMNTEAFF.

This clone has more than one count but fewer than ten. The chain uses TRBV7-9 and TRBJ2-7; 15 positions agree with TRBD2. Germline V lookup: CDR1 SEHNR, CDR2 FQNEAQ (reference sequence). Trimming at V came to 4 bases and at J to 5 bases, leaving 3 bases not matched to a gene. The CDR3 has 15 amino acids. The CDR3: CASSSGLAGGNEQYF. DNA of the CDR3: TGTGCCAGCAGCTCGGGACTAGCGGGGGGCAACGAGCAGTACTTC. Using reference TRBV7-9 and TRBJ2-7 for the parts outside the CDR3, the full variable domain is DTGVSQNPRHKITKRGQNVTFRCDPISEHNRLYWYRQTLGQGPEFLTYFQNEAQLEKSRLLSDRFSAERPKGSFSTLEIQRTEQGDSAMYLCASSSGLAGGNEQYFGPGTRLTVT.

The table lists this clone with a few counts. This rearrangement joins TRBV10-3 to TRBJ2-7; 9 bases line up with TRBD1. The CDR3 extends over 15 amino acids. CDR1 is ENHRY and CDR2 is SYGVKD in the germline V gene. Trimming at V came to 0 bases and at J to 2 bases, leaving 2 bases not matched to a gene. The CDR3 protein is CAISESWTGAYEQYF. The CDR3 bases are TGTGCCATCAGTGAGTCTTGGACAGGGGCCTACGAGCAGTACTTC.

This clone was seen only once. V usage is TRBV6-6 and J usage is TRBJ2-3; D ambiguous. The V gene's germline CDR1 is MNHNY and CDR2 SVGAGI (reference sequence). V was pared by 1 base and J by 0 bases, with 5 bases between. This CDR3 is 14 amino acids long. Here the CDR3 DNA reads TGTGCCAGCAGTTACTTCGGGAGCACAGATACGCAGTATTTT. Amino acid sequence: CASSYFGSTDTQYF.

V usage is TRBV7-3 and J usage is TRBJ2-3; 14 nucleotides line up with TRBD2. CDR3 length: 19 residues. J gave up 0 bases and V 2 bases, and 7 bases lay outside the gene matches. CDR1 and CDR2 (germline): SGHTA, FQGTGA. The CDR3 reads CASSLFGTSGSSSTDTQYF. The CDR3 nucleotides read TGTGCCAGCAGCTTATTTGGGACTAGCGGGAGCTCTAGCACAGATACGCAGTATTTT.

This chain uses TRBV4-1 with TRBJ2-3; D not certain. There are 14 residues in the CDR3. The germline CDR1 and CDR2 sequences are MGHRA and YSYEKL. The V and J ends lost 0 bases and 3 bases respectively, with 7 bases between them. This chain's CDR3 is CASSQDAVTDTQYF. The CDR3 nucleotides read TGCGCCAGCAGCCAAGATGCCGTTACAGATACGCAGTATTTT.

V is TRBV2 and J is TRBJ2-7; the D is unclear. V lost 7 bases, J lost 2 bases, and 3 bases lay in between. The CDR3 is 10 residues long. CDR1 and CDR2 (germline): SNHLY, FYNNEI. The CDR3 loop reads CASTAYEQYF. The CDR3 DNA follows: TGTGCCAGCACGGCCTACGAGCAGTACTTC. Looking up the rest from reference TRBV2 and TRBJ2-7 gives the full variable domain: EPEVTQTPSHQVTQMGQEVILRCVPISNHLYFYWYRQILGQKVEFLVSFYNNEISEKSEIFDDQFSVERPDGSNFTLKIRSTKLEDSAMYFCASTAYEQYFGPGTRLTVT.